The entry below describes one T cell receptor beta chain. Its antigen remains unidentified. cDNA prepared by RNA extraction and subsequent reverse transcription served as the template for sequencing. Method: immunoSEQ multiplex PCR; TCRdb's copy keeps in-frame clones and lacks some. This table has some 100,000 clones, roughly 45% appearing once. This specimen belongs to a study of CD8+ T cells in alopecia areata. Looking at the study overall: Tofacitinib was given for 6 to 18 months, then stopped for 6 months.

V lost 6 bases and J lost 4, with 10 bases in between. The V gene's germline CDR1 is MNHEY and CDR2 SVGAGI. The CDR3 is made up of 14 amino acids. Study observations and caveats: More clonal than normal scalp was lesional scalp, particularly alopecia totalis/universalis. Among the cells sequenced in scalp samples are also the resident alphabeta T cells of normal skin.

The treatment denotes: oral pan-JAK inhibitor, 5-10 mg twice daily. V and J are TRBV6-5 and TRBJ2-6; D gene unclear. The material sequenced was CD8+ T cells sorted from blood, taken at week 24, from a patient treated with tofacitinib. The TCR comes from a human donor with alopecia areata. CDR3 sequence reads: CASSHWPGANVLTF. The CDR3 DNA follows: TGTGCCAGCAGCCACTGGCCCGGGGCCAACGTCCTGACTTTC.